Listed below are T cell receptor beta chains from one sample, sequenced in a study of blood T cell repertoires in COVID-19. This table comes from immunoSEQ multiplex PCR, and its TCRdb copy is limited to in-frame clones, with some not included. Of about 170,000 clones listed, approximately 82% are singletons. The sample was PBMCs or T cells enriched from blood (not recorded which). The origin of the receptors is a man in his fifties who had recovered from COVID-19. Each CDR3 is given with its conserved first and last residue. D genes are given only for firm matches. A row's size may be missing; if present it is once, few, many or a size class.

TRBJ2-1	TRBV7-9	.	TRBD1	TGTGCCAGCAGCTTACTTGGACAGGGGTACAATGAGCAGTTCTTC	CASSLLGQGYNEQFF
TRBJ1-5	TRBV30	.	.	TGTGCCTGGAGTGTCGGGATTGGCAATCAGCCCCAGCATTTT	CAWSVGIGNQPQHF
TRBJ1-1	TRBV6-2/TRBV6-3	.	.	TGTGCCAGCAGTTACCCACAGGGAAGTGTCCTCGCAGCTTTCTTT	CASSYPQGSVLAAFF
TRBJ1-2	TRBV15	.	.	TGTGCCACCAGCAGAGACCCGAGTCGAGGGTATGCGAACTATGGCTACACCTTC	CATSRDPSRGYANYGYTF
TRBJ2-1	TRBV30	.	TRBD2	TGTGCCTGGAGTGGGACTAGCGGGGGGTCGGAGTTCTTC	CAWSGTSGGSEFF
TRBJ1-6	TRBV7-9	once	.	TGTGCCAGCAGCTATAGACAGACACCCCTCCACTTT	CASSYRQTPLHF
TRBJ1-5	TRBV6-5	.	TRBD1	TGTGCCAGCAGTCTGGACAGGAGCAATCAGCCCCAGCATTTT	CASSLDRSNQPQHF
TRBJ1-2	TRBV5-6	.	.	TGTGCCAGCAGCCACACGGACAGACCCAACTATGGCTACACCTTC	CASSHTDRPNYGYTF
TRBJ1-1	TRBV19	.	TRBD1	TGTGCCAGTAAGGCAAACAGGGGAGGCGATACTGAAGCTTTCTTT	CASKANRGGDTEAFF
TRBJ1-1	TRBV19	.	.	TGTGCCAGTAGTTCAAACAGGGCCTTGAACACTGAAGCTTTCTTT	CASSSNRALNTEAFF
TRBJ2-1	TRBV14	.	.	TGTGCCAGCAGCCTAGGACTATACAATGAGCAGTTCTTC	CASSLGLYNEQFF
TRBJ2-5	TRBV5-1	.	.	TGCGCCAGCAGCTTCACAGGGACGGCTCCACAAGAGACCCAGTACTTC	CASSFTGTAPQETQYF
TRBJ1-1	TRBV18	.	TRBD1	TGTGCCAGCTCAACCGGACAGGGAGAAGCTTTCTTT	CASSTGQGEAFF
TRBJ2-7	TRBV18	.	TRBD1	TGTGCCAGCTCACCCGGGACAGGGTTCGAGCAGTACTTC	CASSPGTGFEQYF
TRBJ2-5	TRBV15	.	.	TGTGCCACCAGCCCCTGGTCGGACTCCCAAGAGACCCAGTACTTC	CATSPWSDSQETQYF
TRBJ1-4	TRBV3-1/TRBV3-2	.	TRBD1	TGTGCCAGCAGCTGGCAGGGGGTAGCTAATGAAAAACTGTTTTTT	CASSWQGVANEKLFF
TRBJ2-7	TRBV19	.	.	TGTGCCAGTAGTATCTTAGCCGCTAGCTCCTACGAGCAGTACTTC	CASSILAASSYEQYF
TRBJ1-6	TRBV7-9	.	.	TGTGCCAGCAGCACGACAGTTAATAATTCACCCCTCCACTTT	CASSTTVNNSPLHF
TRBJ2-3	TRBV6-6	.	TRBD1	TGTGCCAGCAGTAGACAGGGCGTTATATTTGGTACGCAGTATTTT	CASSRQGVIFGTQYF
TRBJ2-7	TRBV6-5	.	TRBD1	TGTGCCAGCGATCCGGGACAGGGTTCCTACGAGCAGTACTTC	CASDPGQGSYEQYF
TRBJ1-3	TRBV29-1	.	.	TGCAGCGTTGCCCAACGGAGCTCTGGAAACACCATATATTTT	CSVAQRSSGNTIYF
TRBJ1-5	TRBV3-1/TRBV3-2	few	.	TGTGCCAGCAGCCTAAACAGGGATAGCAATCAGCCCCAGCATTTT	CASSLNRDSNQPQHF
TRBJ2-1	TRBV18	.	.	TGTGCCAGCTCACCGATGCCGGGGAATGAGCAGTTCTTC	CASSPMPGNEQFF
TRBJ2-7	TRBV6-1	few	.	TGTGCCAGCAGTGAAGTCTCGGCAGGGTCGAGCCACGAGCAGTACTTC	CASSEVSAGSSHEQYF
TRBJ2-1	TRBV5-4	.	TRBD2	TGTGCCAGCAGCTCGACTAGCGGGGGGGCTAGGTCCTACAATGAGCAGTTCTTC	CASSSTSGGARSYNEQFF
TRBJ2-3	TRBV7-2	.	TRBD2	TGTGCCAGCAGCTCGGGTAGCGGGGGGCCCCCGGATACGCAGTATTTT	CASSSGSGGPPDTQYF
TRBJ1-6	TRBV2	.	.	TGTGCCAGCACTACGACAGGCCCGGCTGGGACCCTCCACTTT	CASTTTGPAGTLHF
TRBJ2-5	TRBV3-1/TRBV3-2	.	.	TGTGCCAGCAGCCTCAGTGGCGAGACCCAGTACTTC	CASSLSGETQYF
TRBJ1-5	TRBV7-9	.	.	TGTGCCAGCAGCGGGCTCACGGATCAGCCCCAGCATTTT	CASSGLTDQPQHF
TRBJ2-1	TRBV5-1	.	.	TGCGCCAGCAGCCCGAACAGGGACAATGAGCAGTTCTTC	CASSPNRDNEQFF
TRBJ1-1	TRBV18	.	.	TGTGCCAGCTCCCTCCAACAGGGAGGGGAGGAAGCTTTCTTT	CASSLQQGGEEAFF
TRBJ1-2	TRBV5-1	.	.	TGCGCCAGCAGCTTGGACAGCTTCTATGGCTACACCTTC	CASSLDSFYGYTF
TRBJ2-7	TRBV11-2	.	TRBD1	TGTGCCAGCAGCTTGACAGGGTCGGCCGAGCAGTACTTC	CASSLTGSAEQYF
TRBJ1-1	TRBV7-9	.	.	TGTGCCAGCAGCCTAGGAGAGCTAGCTAAAGCTTTCTTT	CASSLGELAKAFF
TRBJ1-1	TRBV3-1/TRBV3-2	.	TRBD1	TGTGCCAGCAGCCGACAGGGAAGCACTGAAGCTTTCTTT	CASSRQGSTEAFF
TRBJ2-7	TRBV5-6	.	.	TGTGCCAGCAGCTTGGCCCGGTTTAAACCCTACGAGCAGTACTTC	CASSLARFKPYEQYF